This T cell receptor beta chain was sequenced for a study of CD8+ T cells in alopecia areata. Study-level results: Relative to mice, TCR sharing across patients was less clear, a difference possibly HLA-related. With tofacitinib ongoing, many expanded lesional clones persisted in both scalp and blood.

As for treatment: oral pan-JAK inhibitor, 5-10 mg twice daily. Peripheral blood and lesional scalp punch biopsies came from alopecia areata patients. Trimming shortened V by 6 bases and J by 7 bases, and 13 bases separated the two germline ends. This CDR3 region has 13 residues. Looked up from germline, CDR1 is LNHDA and CDR2 is SQIVND (reference sequence). cDNA serving as the sequencing template came from extracted, reverse transcribed RNA. Method: immunoSEQ multiplex PCR; TCRdb's copy keeps in-frame clones and lacks some. The data contain approximately 130,000 clones, roughly 55% of them singletons. Regarding this clone: The antigen remains undetermined.

The material was CD4+ T cells sorted from blood, obtained at week 4, from a patient treated with tofacitinib. The TCR was taken from a human donor with alopecia areata. The V gene is TRBV19, the J gene TRBJ1-5; D is perhaps TRBD1 (5 bases). Here the CDR3 reads CASRDRLYQPQHF. The CDR3, as DNA: TGTGCCAGTAGAGACAGACTCTACCAGCCCCAGCATTTT.